This T cell receptor (beta chain) was observed in a study of regulatory T cells in long-lasting Graves disease. The V gene end was trimmed by 3 bases and the J gene end by 7 bases; junction bases not matched to a gene: 8. The CDR3 is 14 amino acids. The germline V gene encodes CDR1 MNHNS and CDR2 SASEGT. This sample's time point: newly diagnosed GD, antithyroid drugs for less than 3 months. The TCR library was prepared using RNA isolated from PBMCs. Arm-PCR of CDR3 regions and iRepertoire HTBI primers were used to build TCR beta libraries. Each CDR3 protein is one row after TCRdb ran MiXCR on the multiplex PCR reads. The data hold some 500,000 distinct CDR3 sequences, with roughly 13% observed a single time. This clonotype was seen many times. This sample was shared with a second study, whose subject was T cells in Graves' hyperthyroidism and ophthalmopathy.

The specimen comprised peripheral blood mononuclear cells (PBMCs), sampled at new diagnosis, from a patient treated with antithyroid drugs. The sequence came from a man aged 30-40 years with Graves disease. The gene calls are TRBV6-1 and TRBJ1-2; TRBD1 agrees at 7 bases. CDR3 sequence (DNA): TGTGCCAGCAGTGACACGGGACAGAGTCTTGGCTACACCTTC. Protein sequence: CASSDTGQSLGYTF.